Below, 21 T cell receptor beta chains from the same sample are listed, as sequenced in a study of cytomegalovirus exposure and HLA in healthy donors. Generated by immunoSEQ multiplex PCR, the TCRdb table keeps only in-frame clones and is missing some. The sample consists of fewer than 400,000 clones, roughly 90% of them appearing once. Sequenced sample: PBMCs. The source is a man aged 30-40 years in good health and CMV-seronegative.

V gene TRBV5-1 combines with J gene TRBJ1-1; D is possibly TRBD1 (5 bases). The V gene's germline CDR1 is SGHRS and CDR2 YFSETQ. V lost 0 bases to trimming and J lost 0 bases, with 12 bases between them. The length of the CDR3 is 16 residues. CDR3 loop: CASSLEGQLMNTEAFF. The CDR3 nucleotides read TGCGCCAGCAGCTTGGAGGGGCAGCTCATGAACACTGAAGCTTTCTTT.

The chain has TRBV6-5 and TRBJ1-4; TRBD1 is a possible D gene (6 bases). Per the germline V gene, CDR1 is MNHEY and CDR2 is SVGAGI. The ends were cut back, 6 bases at V and 8 bases at J, with 7 bases in the middle. CDR3 length equals 11 residues. CDR3 residues: CASSQGEKLFF. The CDR3 DNA reads TGTGCCAGCAGCCAGGGGGAAAAACTGTTTTTT.

This chain connects TRBV6-5 to TRBJ2-7, with D perhaps TRBD2 (7 bases). The CDR3 extends over 16 amino acids. Trimming left V 0 bases short and J 5 bases short, with 17 bases between. Germline V gene lookup returns CDR1 MNHEY and CDR2 SVGAGI. The CDR3 sequence is CASSYSSKGGPDEQYF. Here the CDR3 DNA reads TGTGCCAGCAGTTACTCGTCTAAGGGGGGGCCAGACGAGCAGTACTTC.

The CDR3 DNA follows: TGTGCCAGCAGTGAGGTACACAGGGTTAATAGCAATCAGCCCCAGCATTTT. Protein sequence: CASSEVHRVNSNQPQHF. V gene TRBV2 combines with J gene TRBJ1-5; the D gene is possibly TRBD1 (6 bases). The germline CDR1 and CDR2 sequences are SNHLY and FYNNEI. The V gene lost 3 bases and the J gene lost 0 bases, with 15 bases spanning the gap. The CDR3 is 17 amino acids. Looking up the rest from reference TRBV2 and TRBJ1-5 gives the full variable domain: EPEVTQTPSHQVTQMGQEVILRCVPISNHLYFYWYRQILGQKVEFLVSFYNNEISEKSEIFDDQFSVERPDGSNFTLKIRSTKLEDSAMYFCASSEVHRVNSNQPQHFGDGTRLSIL.

The chain uses TRBV7-9 and TRBJ1-3, with 7 positions matching TRBD1. Germline CDR1 and CDR2: SEHNR and FQNEAQ (reference sequence). V shed 5 bases, J shed 4 bases, and the junction held 8 bases outside the gene matches. The CDR3 contains 15 residues. CDR3 protein: CASSVTGARGNTIYF. In nucleotides, the CDR3 is TGTGCCAGCAGCGTAACAGGGGCGCGAGGAAACACCATATATTTT.

V gene TRBV5-1 combines with J gene TRBJ1-1; D is unresolved. Germline V gene lookup returns CDR1 SGHRS and CDR2 YFSETQ. This CDR3 has 14 amino acids. V lost 1 base and J 1 base, leaving 8 bases between the germline ends. The CDR3 spells CASSLIKQNTEAFF. The CDR3 DNA reads as TGCGCCAGCAGCTTGATAAAACAGAACACTGAAGCTTTCTTT.

The count of this clone is one. This sequence joins TRBV30 and TRBJ1-3; no firm D call. The CDR3 covers 17 residues. Germline CDR1 GTSNPN, CDR2 SVGIG (reference sequence). Trimming pared 0 bases from V and 7 bases from J, leaving 22 bases between. CDR3 amino acids: CAWSVLEKGVMWNTIYF. The CDR3 bases are TGTGCCTGGAGTGTACTAGAAAAGGGAGTGATGTGGAACACCATATATTTT. Combining the CDR3 with reference TRBV30 and TRBJ1-3 gives the whole variable domain SQTIHQWPATLVQPVGSPLSLECTVEGTSNPNLYWYRQAAGRGLQLLFYSVGIGQISSEVPQNLSASRPQDRQFILSSKKLLLSDSGFYLCAWSVLEKGVMWNTIYFGEGSWLTVV.

This chain connects TRBV5-1 to TRBJ1-4; no firm D call. V was pared by 2 bases and J by 8 bases, with 16 bases between. Germline CDR1 and CDR2: SGHRS and YFSETQ. The CDR3 is made up of 15 amino acids. The CDR3 DNA reads TGCGCCAGCAGCTTTGTAGCCGGGGTCGGGGAAAAACTGTTTTTT. This translates into CASSFVAGVGEKLFF.

The rearrangement uses TRBV7-9 and TRBJ2-7; D perhaps matches TRBD2 (5 bases). There are 14 residues in the CDR3. Germline-derived CDR1 and CDR2 are SEHNR and FQNEAQ (reference sequence). V lost 2 bases and J 6 bases, leaving 14 bases between the germline ends. The DNA for the CDR3 is TGTGCCAGCAGCTTATCACAGAGGGCAGGCGAGCAGTACTTC. It specifies CASSLSQRAGEQYF. Full variable domain (outside the CDR3, taken from reference TRBV7-9 and TRBJ2-7): DTGVSQNPRHKITKRGQNVTFRCDPISEHNRLYWYRQTLGQGPEFLTYFQNEAQLEKSRLLSDRFSAERPKGSFSTLEIQRTEQGDSAMYLCASSLSQRAGEQYFGPGTRLTVT.

This clone was seen a single time. This chain joins TRBV25-1 and TRBJ2-1; perhaps TRBD1 as D (5 bases). The V end was cut by 2 bases, the J end by 6 bases, with 11 bases between. Germline-derived CDR1 and CDR2 are MGHDK and SYGVNS. The CDR3 covers 14 residues. In nucleotides, the CDR3 is TGTGCCAGCAGTGAACAAGGGGCCGGCAATGAGCAGTTCTTC. This translates into CASSEQGAGNEQFF.

The chain recombines TRBV10-2 with TRBJ2-7; 9 nucleotides agree with TRBD1. Germline CDR1 and CDR2: WSHSY and SAAADI. The CDR3 runs to 13 residues. V was clipped by 7 bases and J by 5 bases; unmatched bases: 6. The CDR3 loop is CASTLGDRDEQYF. In DNA form, the CDR3 reads TGCGCCAGCACACTCGGGGACAGGGACGAGCAGTACTTC.

The V and J genes are TRBV7-9 and TRBJ2-5; 10 bases line up with TRBD2. CDR1 is SEHNR, CDR2 FQNEAQ, per germline (reference sequence). The CDR3 is 15 residues long. The V gene end was trimmed by 3 bases and the J gene end by 4 bases; junction bases not matched to a gene: 5. CDR3 loop: CASSFSGGPTETQYF. CDR3 DNA: TGTGCCAGCAGCTTTAGCGGGGGGCCCACAGAGACCCAGTACTTC.

The CDR3 protein is CASSIVGSSTNQPQHF. The CDR3, as DNA: TGTGCCAGTAGTATAGTGGGCAGTTCTACTAATCAGCCCCAGCATTTT. The V and J genes are TRBV19 and TRBJ1-5, with no clear D. Per germline, CDR1 LNHDA and CDR2 SQIVND (reference sequence). This CDR3 comprises 16 residues. Trimming removed 1 base from V and 4 bases from J, with 14 bases in between.

This rearrangement joins TRBV7-9 to TRBJ1-1; 11 bases match TRBD1. The ends lost 8 bases at V and 7 bases at J; junction bases unmatched: 3. The CDR3 has 12 amino acids. CDR1 and CDR2 (germline): SEHNR, FQNEAQ (reference sequence). The CDR3 is CASGDRGSEAFF. The CDR3 region has the DNA TGTGCCAGCGGGGACAGGGGGAGTGAAGCTTTCTTT. Variable domain in full (rest from reference TRBV7-9 and TRBJ1-1): DTGVSQNPRHKITKRGQNVTFRCDPISEHNRLYWYRQTLGQGPEFLTYFQNEAQLEKSRLLSDRFSAERPKGSFSTLEIQRTEQGDSAMYLCASGDRGSEAFFGQGTRLTVV.

This chain uses TRBV28 with TRBJ1-3; D call uncertain. Between the trimmed V and J ends, which lost 6 bases and 8 bases, there was a span of 26 bases. The CDR3 runs to 17 residues. Germline V gene data show CDR1 as MDHEN and CDR2 as SYDVKM. This chain's CDR3 is CASSPGDSTRGRDTIYF. CDR3 coding DNA: TGTGCCAGCAGCCCCGGAGACTCGACACGAGGGAGGGACACCATATATTTT.

V and J are TRBV25-1 and TRBJ1-6; 8 nucleotides line up with TRBD1. Germline CDR1 and CDR2: MGHDK and SYGVNS. V dropped 4 bases and J dropped 8; count of bases not matched to a gene: 4. CDR3 length: 14 residues. The CDR3 coding sequence is TGTGCCAGCAGTGCAGGGACAGGAGATTCACCCCTCCACTTT. Translating gives CASSAGTGDSPLHF. Using reference TRBV25-1 and TRBJ1-6 for the parts outside the CDR3, the full variable domain is EADIYQTPRYLVIGTGKKITLECSQTMGHDKMYWYQQDPGMELHLIHYSYGVNSTEKGDLSSESTVSRIRTEHFPLTLESARPSHTSQYLCASSAGTGDSPLHFGNGTRLTVT.

This clone was counted between two and nine times. The V and J genes are TRBV6-1 and TRBJ2-7; D is perhaps TRBD1 (5 bases). V lost 4 bases and J lost 2, with 9 bases in between. The CDR3 sequence is 13 residues long. CDR1 is MNHNS and CDR2 is SASEGT in the germline V gene. The CDR3 DNA reads as TGTGCCAGCAGTGTCGACAGCGCCTACGAGCAGTACTTC. Amino acid sequence: CASSVDSAYEQYF.

This clone has just a few counts. J is TRBJ1-5 and V is TRBV5-6; a weak D match, TRBD1 (5 bases). V dropped 2 bases and J dropped 3 bases, with 12 bases sitting between them. The V gene's germline CDR1 is SGHDT and CDR2 YYEEEE. The CDR3 is 15 residues long. In DNA, the CDR3 is TGTGCCAGCAGCTTACGGCAGGGCTTCAATCAGCCCCAGCATTTT. This codes for CASSLRQGFNQPQHF.

This chain uses TRBV30 with TRBJ2-7; 7 bases line up with TRBD1. Germline V gene data show CDR1 as GTSNPN and CDR2 as SVGIG (reference sequence). J was trimmed by 5 bases and V by 5 bases; bases with no gene match: 3. This CDR3 region has 11 residues. The CDR3 bases are TGTGCCTGGGGACAGGATCACGAGCAGTACTTC. Translated, it gives CAWGQDHEQYF.

This chain connects TRBV29-1 to TRBJ1-1; TRBD1 might be the D (6 bases). Germline CDR1 reads SQVTM; CDR2 reads ANQGSEA. With 7 bases removed from V and 2 bases from J, the gap between germline ends came to 11 bases. This CDR3 has 12 amino acids. CDR3 in DNA: TGCAGCGCCTCGACAGGTAACACTGAAGCTTTCTTT. Translation gives CSASTGNTEAFF.

CDR3 DNA sequence: TGTGCCAGCAGCAGGACAGGGAACTACGAGCAGTACTTC. As protein: CASSRTGNYEQYF. The chain is built from TRBV11-1 and TRBJ2-7, with 8 nucleotides matching TRBD1. With 5 bases clipped from V and 3 bases from J, the junction kept 3 bases outside the gene matches. The CDR3 is 13 residues long. The germline V gene encodes CDR1 SGHAT and CDR2 FQDESV (reference sequence). The full variable domain, rest sourced from reference TRBV11-1 and TRBJ2-7, is EAEVAQSPRYKITEKSQAVAFWCDPISGHATLYWYRQILGQGPELLVQFQDESVVDDSQLPKDRFSAERLKGVDSTLKIQPAELGDSAMYLCASSRTGNYEQYFGPGTRLTVT.